These 7 T cell receptor beta chains came from one sample sequenced in a study of a mutant IDH1 vaccine in newly diagnosed glioma. Repertoires were generated with immunoSEQ multiplex PCR, while TCRdb's copy carries only in-frame clones and drops some. This table has around 53,000 clones, approximately 79% appearing once. The time point denotes: week 35, safety follow-up. Vaccine doses each comprised 300 ug of mutant IDH1 20-mer peptide, with topical imiquimod. These receptors' antigens are unknown. The sample consisted of PBMCs, taken from a glioma patient whose treatment included an IDH1 peptide vaccine. The source of these receptors is a man in his forties or fifties with glioma.

The rearrangement links TRBV30 to TRBJ2-7; D perhaps matches TRBD1 (6 bases). The length of the CDR3 is 14 residues. Germline values: CDR1 GTSNPN, CDR2 SVGIG (reference sequence). The germline V and J ends were trimmed by 3 bases and 0 bases, with 12 bases remaining between them. CDR3 nucleotides: TGTGCCTGGAGGAGACAGGCAAGCTCCTACGAGCAGTACTTC. Translating gives CAWRRQASSYEQYF.

The sample holds a few counts of this clone. This chain connects TRBV5-5 to TRBJ1-1; D remains ambiguous. Trimming took 1 base from V and 2 from J, leaving 0 bases between them. The CDR3 has 11 amino acids. CDR1 SGHKS and CDR2 YYEKEE come from the germline V gene (reference sequence). The CDR3 coding sequence is TGTGCCAGCAGCTTGAACACTGAAGCTTTCTTT. Its translation: CASSLNTEAFF.

The CDR3 here is CASSLGTSGGAYEQYF. CDR3 coding DNA: TGTGCCAGCAGCCTCGGGACTAGCGGGGGGGCATACGAGCAGTACTTC. The chain combines TRBV14 with TRBJ2-7; 16 nucleotides align to TRBD2. This CDR3 is 16 amino acids long. After removal of 4 bases from V and 4 bases from J, the junction contained 4 bases not matched to a gene. The germline CDR1 and CDR2 sequences are SGHDN and FVKESK. Full variable domain (remainder filled in from reference TRBV14 and TRBJ2-7): EAGVTQFPSHSVIEKGQTVTLRCDPISGHDNLYWYRRVMGKEIKFLLHFVKESKQDESGMPNNRFLAERTGGTYSTLKVQPAELEDSGVYFCASSLGTSGGAYEQYFGPGTRLTVT.

This clone counts as medium-sized (0.01 to 0.1%). The chain carries TRBV19 and TRBJ1-2, with TRBD1 matching over 10 bases. The CDR3 contains 15 residues. The germline CDR1 and CDR2 sequences are LNHDA and SQIVND (reference sequence). V shed 3 bases and J 0 bases; nucleotides not matched to a gene: 1. The CDR3 DNA reads as TGTGCCAGTAGTATGGGGACAGGGGCTAACTATGGCTACACCTTC. It specifies CASSMGTGANYGYTF.

V is TRBV7-8 and J is TRBJ2-7; D is unclear. V dropped 1 base and J dropped 5 bases, with 6 bases sitting between them. CDR3 length: 12 amino acids. Germline V gene data show CDR1 as SGHVS and CDR2 as FQNEAQ. The CDR3 region has the DNA TGTGCCAGCAGCTTAGGGGTAGACGAGCAGTACTTC. It yields the protein CASSLGVDEQYF.

This chain joins TRBV6-5 and TRBJ2-3, with TRBD1 as a possible D gene (5 bases). The CDR3 totals 15 residues. V gave up 5 bases and J gave up 3 bases, with 15 bases separating them. Per germline, CDR1 MNHEY and CDR2 SVGAGI. CDR3: CASSPRGFPTDTQYF. The CDR3, as DNA: TGTGCCAGCAGTCCAAGGGGTTTTCCTACAGATACGCAGTATTTT.

This clone is a singleton in its sample. The chain couples TRBV6-5 to TRBJ1-2; unclear D gene. The CDR3 contains 11 residues. Between the trimmed V and J ends, which lost 6 bases and 8 bases, there was a span of 10 bases. Germline CDR1 is MNHEY and CDR2 is SVGAGI. CDR3 loop: CASSSRRGYTF. The CDR3, as DNA: TGTGCCAGCAGCTCACGCCGCGGCTACACCTTC.